These T cell receptor beta chains were read from a single sample in a study of blood T cell repertoires in COVID-19. Some clones are missing from TCRdb's copy, which holds only in-frame ones; the method was immunoSEQ multiplex PCR. The sample carries 160,000 or so clones, 78% recorded once. The source material was peripheral blood. These TCRs come from an elderly woman with acute or convalescent COVID-19. The CDR3 runs from the conserved cysteine through the conserved F or W. Each record gives: J gene, CDR3 length, V gene, clone size, D gene, CDR3 protein, CDR3 DNA. The D gene is left open where the match is weak. Clone sizes are given selectively: once, few, many, or a class where the clone is expanded.

j_call: TRBJ1-4; cdr3_length: 19; v_call: TRBV28; clone_size: -; d_call: TRBD1; cdr3_aa: CASSTRDRNSGVEREKLFF; cdr3_nt: TGTGCCAGCAGTACCCGGGACAGGAATAGTGGGGTAGAACGGGAAAAACTGTTTTTT
j_call: TRBJ1-4; cdr3_length: 15; v_call: TRBV7-2; clone_size: -; d_call: TRBD1; cdr3_aa: CASSPRQGANEKLFF; cdr3_nt: TGTGCCAGCAGCCCCCGACAGGGGGCGAATGAAAAACTGTTTTTT
j_call: TRBJ1-6; cdr3_length: 13; v_call: TRBV28; clone_size: -; d_call: -; cdr3_aa: CASSQGSRSPLHF; cdr3_nt: TGTGCCAGCAGCCAGGGATCCCGATCACCCCTCCACTTT
j_call: TRBJ1-2; cdr3_length: 14; v_call: TRBV7-9; clone_size: few; d_call: TRBD1; cdr3_aa: CASSSDRGAYGYTF; cdr3_nt: TGTGCCAGCAGCTCTGACAGGGGGGCCTATGGCTACACCTTC
j_call: TRBJ2-5; cdr3_length: 14; v_call: TRBV7-9; clone_size: -; d_call: TRBD2; cdr3_aa: CASSPSGRGETQYF; cdr3_nt: TGTGCCAGCAGCCCTAGCGGGAGGGGGGAGACCCAGTACTTC
j_call: TRBJ2-2; cdr3_length: 12; v_call: TRBV12-3/TRBV12-4; clone_size: -; d_call: -; cdr3_aa: CASSLYTGELFF; cdr3_nt: TGTGCCAGCAGTCTCTACACCGGGGAGCTGTTTTTT
j_call: TRBJ2-4; cdr3_length: 14; v_call: TRBV5-6; clone_size: -; d_call: TRBD1; cdr3_aa: CASSRWTGENIQYF; cdr3_nt: TGTGCCAGCAGCCGATGGACAGGGGAAAACATTCAGTACTTC
j_call: TRBJ1-1; cdr3_length: 13; v_call: TRBV19; clone_size: many; d_call: -; cdr3_aa: CASSINQNTEAFF; cdr3_nt: TGTGCCAGTAGTATAAATCAGAACACTGAAGCTTTCTTT
j_call: TRBJ1-4; cdr3_length: 15; v_call: TRBV12-5; clone_size: -; d_call: -; cdr3_aa: CASGAGVATNEKLFF; cdr3_nt: TGTGCTAGTGGGGCGGGAGTTGCAACTAATGAAAAACTGTTTTTT
j_call: TRBJ1-2; cdr3_length: 13; v_call: TRBV6-5; clone_size: few; d_call: -; cdr3_aa: CASSQGAMTGYTF; cdr3_nt: TGTGCCAGCAGTCAGGGTGCTATGACGGGCTACACCTTC
j_call: TRBJ2-3; cdr3_length: 14; v_call: TRBV9; clone_size: -; d_call: TRBD2; cdr3_aa: CASSVGTSADTQYF; cdr3_nt: TGTGCCAGCAGCGTAGGGACTAGCGCAGATACGCAGTATTTT
j_call: TRBJ1-3; cdr3_length: 15; v_call: TRBV7-2; clone_size: few; d_call: -; cdr3_aa: CASSLVGGGGNTIYF; cdr3_nt: TGTGCCAGCAGCTTAGTTGGAGGAGGTGGAAACACCATATATTTT
j_call: TRBJ2-3; cdr3_length: 16; v_call: TRBV5-5; clone_size: -; d_call: TRBD2; cdr3_aa: CASSQRTSQGADTQYF; cdr3_nt: TGTGCCAGCAGCCAACGGACTAGCCAAGGTGCAGATACGCAGTATTTT
j_call: TRBJ2-7; cdr3_length: 14; v_call: TRBV30; clone_size: many; d_call: TRBD2; cdr3_aa: CAWSGTSGSYEQYF; cdr3_nt: TGTGCCTGGAGTGGGACTAGCGGGTCCTACGAGCAGTACTTC